One TCR beta chain is described in this entry. Its antigen is not known. At one end, the junction sequence differs from germline, possibly due to a read error. Germline loops: CDR1 MNHNY, CDR2 SVGAGI (reference sequence). This CDR3 contains 13 residues. The data are from a study of cytomegalovirus exposure and HLA in healthy donors. Study findings and constraints: Reports described diagnosis of cytomegalovirus status by the classifier as highly specific and sensitive.

Repertoires were generated with immunoSEQ multiplex PCR, while TCRdb's copy carries only in-frame clones and drops some. The table records 180,000 or so clones, roughly 88% of them present only once. The gene calls are TRBV6-6 and TRBJ1-2, with TRBD1 as a possible D gene (6 bases). This clonotype was sampled from a woman in her 30s in good health and CMV-seropositive. The source material was PBMCs. The CDR3 DNA reads TGTGCCAACAGTTACCAGGGGTCCTATGGCTACACCTTC. Residues: CANSYQGSYGYTF.